This T cell receptor (beta chain) was sequenced for a study of response to subunit inactivated influenza vaccine. As for this clonotype: Its specificity is not known.

V lost 5 bases to trimming and J lost 5 bases; unmatched junction nucleotides: 5. The CDR3 runs 14 residues. Each CDR3 protein is one row after TCRdb ran MiXCR on the RT-PCR reads. The repertoire holds hundreds of thousands of distinct CDR3 sequences, 12% to 15% seen once, with 6.5% to 8% in the top ten. Notes on the study in general: Only a handful of new T cells, the authors suggested, are recruited with each seasonal influenza vaccination.

This chain links TRBV12-3 or TRBV12-4 with TRBJ2-1; 8 bases line up with TRBD1. The clonotype comes from a man between 50 and 59 years old who received an inactivated influenza vaccine. Sequenced material: PBMCs from blood, taken 14 days before vaccination. CDR3 DNA: TGTGCCAGCAGTACACGGACAGGGAACAATGAGCAGTTCTTC. The encoded protein is CASSTRTGNNEQFF.